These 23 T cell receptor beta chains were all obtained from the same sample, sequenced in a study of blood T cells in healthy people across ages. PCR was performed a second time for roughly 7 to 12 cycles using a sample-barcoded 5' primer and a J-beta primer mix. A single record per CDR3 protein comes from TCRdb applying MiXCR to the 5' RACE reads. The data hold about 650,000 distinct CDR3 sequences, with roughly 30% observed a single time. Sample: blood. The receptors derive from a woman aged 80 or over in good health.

The CDR3 loop is CASSYSRSKSYEQYF. The CDR3 bases are TGTGCCAGCAGTTACTCGAGATCCAAGTCCTACGAGCAGTACTTC. V is TRBV6-6 and J is TRBJ2-7; D is ambiguous. CDR1 is MNHNY, CDR2 SVGAGI, per germline (reference sequence). This CDR3 comprises 15 residues. V was clipped by 0 bases and J by 1 base, with 10 bases between them.

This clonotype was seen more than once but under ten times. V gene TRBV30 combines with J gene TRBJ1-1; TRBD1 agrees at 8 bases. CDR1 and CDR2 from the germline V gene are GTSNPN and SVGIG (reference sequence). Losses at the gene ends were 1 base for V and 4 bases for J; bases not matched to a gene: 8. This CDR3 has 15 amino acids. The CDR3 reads CAWSGRQGFVTEAFF. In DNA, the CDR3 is TGTGCCTGGAGTGGGAGACAGGGGTTCGTCACTGAAGCTTTCTTT.

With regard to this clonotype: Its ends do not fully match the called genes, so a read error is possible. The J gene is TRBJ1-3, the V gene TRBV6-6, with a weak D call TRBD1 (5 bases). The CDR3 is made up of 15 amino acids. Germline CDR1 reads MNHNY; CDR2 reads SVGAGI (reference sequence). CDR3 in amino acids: CASSYSMGESNTTYF. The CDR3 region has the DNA TGTGCCAGCAGTTACTCGATGGGGGAGTCAAACACCACATATTTT.

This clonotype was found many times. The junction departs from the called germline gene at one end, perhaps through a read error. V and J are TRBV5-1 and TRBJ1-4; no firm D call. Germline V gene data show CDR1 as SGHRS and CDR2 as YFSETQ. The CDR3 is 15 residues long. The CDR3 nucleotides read TGTGCCAGCAGCCTCGAGGGTGCAACTAATGAAAAACTGTTTTTT. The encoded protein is CASSLEGATNEKLFF. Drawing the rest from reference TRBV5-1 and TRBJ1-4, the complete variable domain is KAGVTQTPRYLIKTRGQQVTLSCSPISGHRSVSWYQQTPGQGLQFLFEYFSETQRNKGNFPGRFSGRQFSNSRSEMNVSTLELGDSALYLCASSLEGATNEKLFFGSGTQLSVL.

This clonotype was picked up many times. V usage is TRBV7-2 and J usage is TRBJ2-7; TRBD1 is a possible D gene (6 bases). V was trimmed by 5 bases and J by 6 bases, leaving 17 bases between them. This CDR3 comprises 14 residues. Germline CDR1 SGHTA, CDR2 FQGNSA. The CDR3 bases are TGTGCCAGCAGCCTTCAACCAGGGGCGGGCGAGCAGTACTTC. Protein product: CASSLQPGAGEQYF.

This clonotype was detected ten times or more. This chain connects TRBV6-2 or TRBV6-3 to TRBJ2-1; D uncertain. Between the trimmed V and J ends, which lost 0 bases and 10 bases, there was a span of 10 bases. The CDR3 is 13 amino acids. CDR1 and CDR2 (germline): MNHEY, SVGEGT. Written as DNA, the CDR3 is TGTGCCAGCAGTTACTCGGCCACATTGGAGCAGTTCTTC. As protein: CASSYSATLEQFF.

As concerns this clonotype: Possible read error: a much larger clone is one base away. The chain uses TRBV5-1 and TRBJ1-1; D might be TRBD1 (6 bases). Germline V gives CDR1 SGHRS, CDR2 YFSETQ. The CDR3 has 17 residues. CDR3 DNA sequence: TGCGCCAGCGGCTTAACAGGGACCTCTCTGCTGAACACTGAAGCTTTCTTT. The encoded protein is CASGLTGTSLLNTEAFF.

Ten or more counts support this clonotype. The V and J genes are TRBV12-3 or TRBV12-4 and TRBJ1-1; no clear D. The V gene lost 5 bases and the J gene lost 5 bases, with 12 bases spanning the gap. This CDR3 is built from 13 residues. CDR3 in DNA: TGTGCCAGCAGTGTCGGTGGGATAACTGAAGCTTTCTTT. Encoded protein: CASSVGGITEAFF.

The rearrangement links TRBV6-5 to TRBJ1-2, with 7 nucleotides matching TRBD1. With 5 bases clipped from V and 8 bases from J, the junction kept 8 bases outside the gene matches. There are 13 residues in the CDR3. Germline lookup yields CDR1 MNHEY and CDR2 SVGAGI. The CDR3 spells CASSAGTVAGYTF. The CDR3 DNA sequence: TGTGCCAGCAGTGCCGGGACAGTGGCGGGCTACACCTTC.

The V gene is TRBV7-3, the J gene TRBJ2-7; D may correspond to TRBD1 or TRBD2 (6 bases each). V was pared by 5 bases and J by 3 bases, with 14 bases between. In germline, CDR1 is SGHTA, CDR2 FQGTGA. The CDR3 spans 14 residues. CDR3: CASSPQGLGYEQYF. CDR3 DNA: TGTGCCAGCAGCCCACAGGGACTCGGCTACGAGCAGTACTTC. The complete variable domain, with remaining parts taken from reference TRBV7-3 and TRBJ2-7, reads GAGVSQTPSNKVTEKGKYVELRCDPISGHTALYWYRQSLGQGPEFLIYFQGTGAADDSGLPNDRFFAVRPEGSVSTLKIQRTERGDSAVYLCASSPQGLGYEQYFGPGTRLTVT.

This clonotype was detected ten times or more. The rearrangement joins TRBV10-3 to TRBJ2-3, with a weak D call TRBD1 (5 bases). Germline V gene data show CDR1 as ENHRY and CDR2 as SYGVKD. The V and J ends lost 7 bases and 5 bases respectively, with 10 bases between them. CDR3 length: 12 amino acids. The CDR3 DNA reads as TGTGCCATCAAAAACCAGGGAGATACGCAGTATTTT. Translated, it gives CAIKNQGDTQYF.

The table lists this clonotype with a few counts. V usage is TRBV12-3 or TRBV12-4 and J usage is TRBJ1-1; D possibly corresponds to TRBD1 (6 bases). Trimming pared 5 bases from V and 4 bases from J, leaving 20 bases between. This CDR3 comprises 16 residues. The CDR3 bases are TGTGCCAGCAGTCTAGGGAAACAGGGAGTAAGCACTGAAGCTTTCTTT. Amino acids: CASSLGKQGVSTEAFF.

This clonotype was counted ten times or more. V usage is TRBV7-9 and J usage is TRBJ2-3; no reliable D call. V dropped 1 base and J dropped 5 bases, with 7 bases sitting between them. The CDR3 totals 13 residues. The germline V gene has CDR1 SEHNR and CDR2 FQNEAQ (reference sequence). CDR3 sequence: CASSLVGRDTQYF. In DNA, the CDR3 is TGTGCCAGCAGCTTAGTGGGTCGAGATACGCAGTATTTT.

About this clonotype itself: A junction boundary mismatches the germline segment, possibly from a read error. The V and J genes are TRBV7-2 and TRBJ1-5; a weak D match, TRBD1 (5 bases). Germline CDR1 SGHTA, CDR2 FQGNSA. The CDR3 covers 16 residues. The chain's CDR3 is CASRTAPSGTNQPQHF. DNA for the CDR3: TGTGCCAGCAGAACAGCCCCGAGTGGGACCAATCAACCCCAGCATTTT.

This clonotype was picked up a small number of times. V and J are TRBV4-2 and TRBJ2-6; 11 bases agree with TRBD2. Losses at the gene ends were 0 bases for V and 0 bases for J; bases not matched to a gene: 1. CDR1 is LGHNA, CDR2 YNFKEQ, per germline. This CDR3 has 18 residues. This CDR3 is CASSQDSGGGSGANVLTF. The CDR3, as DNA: TGTGCCAGCAGCCAAGATAGCGGGGGGGGCTCTGGGGCCAACGTCCTGACTTTC.

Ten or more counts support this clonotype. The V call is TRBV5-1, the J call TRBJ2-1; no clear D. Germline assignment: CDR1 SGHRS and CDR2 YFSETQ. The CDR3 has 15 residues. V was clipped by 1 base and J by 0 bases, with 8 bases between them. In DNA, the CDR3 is TGCGCCAGCAGCTTGACTCAAAGCTCCTACAATGAGCAGTTCTTC. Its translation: CASSLTQSSYNEQFF. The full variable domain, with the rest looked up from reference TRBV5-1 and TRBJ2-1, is KAGVTQTPRYLIKTRGQQVTLSCSPISGHRSVSWYQQTPGQGLQFLFEYFSETQRNKGNFPGRFSGRQFSNSRSEMNVSTLELGDSALYLCASSLTQSSYNEQFFGPGTRLTVL.

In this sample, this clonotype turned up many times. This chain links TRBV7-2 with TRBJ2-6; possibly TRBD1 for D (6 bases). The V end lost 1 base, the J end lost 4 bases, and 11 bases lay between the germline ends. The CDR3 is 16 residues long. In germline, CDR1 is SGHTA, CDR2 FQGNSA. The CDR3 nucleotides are TGTGCCAGCAGCTTAGGCTCAGGGGCCGGGGCCAACGTCCTGACTTTC. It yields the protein CASSLGSGAGANVLTF.

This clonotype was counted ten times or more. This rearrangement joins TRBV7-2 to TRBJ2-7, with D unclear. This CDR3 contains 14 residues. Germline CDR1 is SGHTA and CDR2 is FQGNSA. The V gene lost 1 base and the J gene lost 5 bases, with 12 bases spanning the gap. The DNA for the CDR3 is TGTGCCAGCAGCTTAGTGGCGGCCCGCAACGAGCAGTACTTC. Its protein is CASSLVAARNEQYF.

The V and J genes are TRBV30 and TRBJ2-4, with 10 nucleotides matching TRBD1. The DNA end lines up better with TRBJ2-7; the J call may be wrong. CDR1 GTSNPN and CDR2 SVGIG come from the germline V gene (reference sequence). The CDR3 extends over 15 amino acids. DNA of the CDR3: TGTGCCTGGACCCCTCGGGACAGGGGACTGCGCGAGCAGTACTTC. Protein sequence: CAWTPRDRGLREQYF.

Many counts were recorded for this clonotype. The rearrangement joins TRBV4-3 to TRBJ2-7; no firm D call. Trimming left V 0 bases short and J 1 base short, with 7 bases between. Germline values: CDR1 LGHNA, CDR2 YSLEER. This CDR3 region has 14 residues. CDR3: CASSQESHSYEQYF. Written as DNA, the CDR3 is TGCGCCAGCAGCCAAGAAAGCCATTCCTACGAGCAGTACTTC.

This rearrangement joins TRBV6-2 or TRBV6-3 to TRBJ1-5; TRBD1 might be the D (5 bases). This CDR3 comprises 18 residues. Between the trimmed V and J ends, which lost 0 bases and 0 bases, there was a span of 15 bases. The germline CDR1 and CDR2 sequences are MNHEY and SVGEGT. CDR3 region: CASSYSTDHILSNQPQHF. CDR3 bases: TGTGCCAGCAGTTACTCGACAGACCATATACTTAGCAATCAGCCCCAGCATTTT.

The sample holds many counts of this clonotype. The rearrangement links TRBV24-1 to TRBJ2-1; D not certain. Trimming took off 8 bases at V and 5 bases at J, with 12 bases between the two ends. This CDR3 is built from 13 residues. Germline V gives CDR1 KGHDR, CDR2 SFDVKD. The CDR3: CATKGPGDNEQFF. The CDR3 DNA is TGTGCCACCAAGGGTCCGGGCGACAATGAGCAGTTCTTC.

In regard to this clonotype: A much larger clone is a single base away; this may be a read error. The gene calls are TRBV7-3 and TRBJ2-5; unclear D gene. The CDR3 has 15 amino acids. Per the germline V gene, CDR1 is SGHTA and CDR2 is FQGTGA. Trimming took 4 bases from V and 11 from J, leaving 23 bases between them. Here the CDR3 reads CASSSVAWSSNEQYF. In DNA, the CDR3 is TGTGCCAGCAGCTCCGTGGCTTGGTCGAGCAATGAGCAGTACTTC.